This T cell receptor (beta chain) was sequenced for a study of regulatory T cells in long-lasting Graves disease. Whole-study context: Patients newly diagnosed with Graves' had been on antithyroid drugs for under 3 months. The study, taken as a whole, reports: Among persistent patients, a larger number of public clonotypes were shared (around 2,700) than among newly diagnosed patients (about 1,000).

Sample time point: newly diagnosed GD, antithyroid drugs for less than 3 months. Extracted PBMC RNA gave rise to the TCR library. Diagnosis followed American Thyroid Association guidelines for Graves' disease. A remark on this clonotype: As yet, its antigen is unknown. A clone one base away is much larger, so this may be a read error.

Library construction for TCR beta used iRepertoire HTBI primers and Arm-PCR of CDR3 regions. TCRdb independently ran MiXCR on the multiplex PCR reads; one entry per CDR3 protein. The sample shows 450,000 to 700,000 distinct CDR3 sequences, approximately 13% of them seen only once. CDR3 size: 13 residues. Germline values: CDR1 MNHNS, CDR2 SASEGT. The trim removed 7 bases at V and 9 bases at J, leaving 7 bases unmatched. These data also featured in a second study, about T cells in Graves' hyperthyroidism and ophthalmopathy.

The chain is built from TRBV6-1 and TRBJ2-7, with TRBD2 matching 12 bases. The input for sequencing was peripheral blood mononuclear cells (PBMCs), taken at new diagnosis, from a patient treated with antithyroid drugs. The clonotype was recovered from a man aged 25 to 40 with Graves disease. Here the CDR3 reads CASMTSGSGGQYF. The CDR3 nucleotides are TGTGCCAGCATGACTAGCGGGAGCGGAGGGCAGTACTTC.